The 5 T cell receptor beta chains given below trace back to one sample, sequenced in a study of blood T cells in healthy people across ages. For the second PCR, which ran for about 6 to 12 cycles, a sample-barcoded 5' primer and a J-beta primer mix were used. TCRdb itself ran the 5' RACE reads through MiXCR, one entry per CDR3 protein. The sample consists of 1.6 million or so distinct CDR3 sequences, about 35% of them appearing once. Specimen: blood. The source is a woman aged 25 to 39 in good health.

This clonotype has only a few counts. This may be a read error, as it is one base from a much larger clone. V usage is TRBV20-1 and J usage is TRBJ1-1; D might be TRBD1 (5 bases). CDR3 size: 13 residues. Germline V gene lookup returns CDR1 DFQATT and CDR2 SNEGSKA (reference sequence). Between the trimmed V and J ends, which lost 6 bases and 5 bases, there was a span of 16 bases. The DNA of the CDR3 is TGCAGTGCGGGACGGCAGGGCGGTACTGAAGCTTTCTTT. The encoded protein is CSAGRQGGTEAFF.

As DNA, the CDR3 is TGTGCCAGCAGCGAAAAGCGGGGGCCCTCTTACAATGAGCAGTTCTTC. Translation: CASSEKRGPSYNEQFF. The chain links TRBV5-4 to TRBJ2-1; 8 nucleotides align to TRBD2. Germline-derived CDR1 and CDR2 are SGHNT and YYREEE (reference sequence). Unmatched junction bases numbered 10, after V lost 4 bases and J lost 4 bases. The CDR3 totals 16 residues.

V gene TRBV5-5 combines with J gene TRBJ2-3; D possibly corresponds to TRBD2 (5 bases). Germline CDR1 reads SGHKS; CDR2 reads YYEKEE (reference sequence). The CDR3 has 15 amino acids. V lost 6 bases, J lost 1 base, and 15 bases lay in between. The chain's CDR3 is CASIPRTQGTDTQYF. DNA for the CDR3: TGTGCCAGCATACCCCGGACTCAAGGCACAGATACGCAGTATTTT.

J is TRBJ2-7 and V is TRBV30, with TRBD2 matching over 13 bases. The V segment lost 3 bases and the J segment 1 base; nucleotides outside the gene matches: 3. The germline gives CDR1 GTSNPN, CDR2 SVGIG (reference sequence). The CDR3 is made up of 15 amino acids. CDR3 coding DNA: TGTGCCTGGAGAGGGACTAGCGGGATTTCCTACGAGCAGTACTTC. This gives the protein CAWRGTSGISYEQYF.

This chain's CDR3 is CASTTDRLQETQYF. Here the CDR3 DNA reads TGTGCCAGCACCACAGACAGACTCCAAGAGACCCAGTACTTC. V usage is TRBV21-1 and J usage is TRBJ2-5. TRBV21-1 is noted as a pseudogene. The CDR3 spans 14 residues.